This T cell receptor (beta chain) was identified during a study of T-cell reconstitution after alpha-beta-depleted transplantation in children. The TCRbeta library was prepared with unique molecular identifiers. TCRdb analysed the PCR reads with MiXCR anew, one entry per CDR3 protein. The sample has about 980,000 distinct CDR3 sequences; about 26% are singletons. V lost 3 bases and J lost 2; bases outside the gene matches: 4. Per germline, CDR1 SNHLY and CDR2 FYNNEI. The CDR3 has 15 residues. This clonotype has a handful of counts. This clonotype was sampled from a boy less than two years old who had a stem cell transplant for SCID, so the T cells may come from the graft donor. V gene TRBV2 combines with J gene TRBJ2-1, with 7 bases matching TRBD1. Sequenced material: PBMCs, mostly from graft donor cells, taken 360 days after TCRalphabeta/CD19-depleted stem cell transplant. The CDR3 region is CASSEVGQTYNEQFF. CDR3 bases: TGTGCCAGCAGTGAGGTGGGACAGACCTACAATGAGCAGTTCTTC. Full variable domain (outside the CDR3, taken from reference TRBV2 and TRBJ2-1): EPEVTQTPSHQVTQMGQEVILRCVPISNHLYFYWYRQILGQKVEFLVSFYNNEISEKSEIFDDQFSVERPDGSNFTLKIRSTKLEDSAMYFCASSEVGQTYNEQFFGPGTRLTVL.